This T cell receptor (beta chain) was sequenced in a study of CD4 T cells in relation to SARS-CoV-2 and coronaviruses. Overall study results and limits: Roughly 65% of donors had memory CD4+ clonotypes crossrecognizing SARS-CoV-2 and common cold coronavirus spike. Crossreactive clones expanded significantly less to SARS-CoV-2 than monoreactive clones. The cross-reactivity analysis covered only spike protein, not other viral proteins.

The unexposed donors gave CD4+ T cells in about 2010-2019, prior to COVID-19. On this clone: Its antigen is not known.

Some clones are missing from TCRdb's copy, which holds only in-frame ones; the method was immunoSEQ multiplex PCR. The sample holds about 64,000 clones, over 90% seen once. V trimming: 3 bases; J trimming: 3 bases; junction bases outside the gene matches: 4. CDR3 length: 16 residues. Germline lookup yields CDR1 SGHRS and CDR2 YFSETQ. The sequenced material came from naive CD4+ T cells from PBMCs. As for subset: naive CD4+ T cells isolated by negative enrichment. V is TRBV5-1 and J is TRBJ2-5; 14 bases are a match to TRBD2. This TCR was recovered from a human donor in good health. The CDR3 region is CASSWGGLAGEETQYF. The CDR3 nucleotides read TGCGCCAGCAGCTGGGGGGGACTAGCGGGAGAAGAGACCCAGTACTTC.